This T cell receptor (beta chain) derives from a study of patients and donors after allogeneic stem cell transplantation. TCRdb passed the RT-PCR reads through MiXCR, listing each CDR3 protein once. Among roughly 880,000 distinct CDR3 sequences, approximately 19% were seen once, and the ten largest hold around 6%. This clonotype occurred a few times. The J segment lost 7 bases and the V segment lost 2 bases, leaving 9 bases of the junction unmatched. CDR1 and CDR2 from the germline V gene are MNHEY and SVGAGI. The CDR3 consists of 17 residues. This receptor was identified in a human donor who was either an allogeneic HSCT recipient or a stem cell or donor lymphocyte infusion donor (not recorded which). It is not recorded whose cells these are; they may come from a transplant donor. The chain is built from TRBV6-5 and TRBJ2-1; 12 bases align to TRBD2. The sample taken for sequencing was blood, either unsorted or a sorted T cell fraction (not recorded which). The CDR3 protein is CASSYPRLAGVGNEQFF. The CDR3 bases are TGTGCCAGCAGTTACCCCCGACTAGCGGGAGTTGGGAATGAGCAGTTCTTC.